This T cell receptor (beta chain) appears in the sequencing data of a study of blood T cells in healthy people across ages. The CDR3 has 13 residues. CDR1 is MNHEY, CDR2 SMNVEV, per germline (reference sequence). Sample-barcoded 5' priming and a J-beta primer mix drove a second PCR of roughly 6 to 12 cycles. TCRdb reprocessed the 5' RACE reads with MiXCR, giving one entry per CDR3 protein. The table has 1,500,000 or so distinct CDR3 sequences, approximately 59% seen once. The chain combines TRBV27 with TRBJ2-4, with D perhaps TRBD2 (6 bases). The DNA end favors TRBJ2-7, so the J call may be wrong. The origin of this receptor is a man aged 18 to 35 in good health. Sequencing was carried out using blood. The CDR3 nucleotides are TGTGCCAGCAGTTTTGCGGGGCCCGACGAGCAGTACTTC. Translation: CASSFAGPDEQYF.